This TCR beta chain emerged from a study of blood T cell repertoires in COVID-19. At the level of the study: The United States, Italy and Spain provided the acute and convalescent COVID-19 samples. The analysed material was cDNA or gDNA that came from T cells, B-cell-depleted T cells, or PBMCs.

V dropped 1 base and J dropped 9 bases, with 10 bases sitting between them. CDR1 and CDR2 from the germline V gene are GTSNPN and SVGIG (reference sequence). The CDR3 is 11 residues long. Source study methods: Reference gene primers were amplified, and this amplification served to estimate nucleated cell counts. Profiling relied on immunoSEQ multiplex PCR, and the TCRdb table lists in-frame clones only, not all of them. That table furnishes V, J and clone size, whereas the DNA furnished D and trimming. The table lists tens of thousands of clones, about nine tenths of them singletons. The source material was peripheral blood. V usage is TRBV30 and J usage is TRBJ2-7; D remains unclear. This clonotype originated in a man between 65 and 85 years old with active or convalescent COVID-19. In DNA, the CDR3 is TGTGCCTGGAGTGGAGGATTCCGGCAGTACTTC. Translated, it gives CAWSGGFRQYF. The whole variable domain, filled in from reference TRBV30 and TRBJ2-7, reads SQTIHQWPATLVQPVGSPLSLECTVEGTSNPNLYWYRQAAGRGLQLLFYSVGIGQISSEVPQNLSASRPQDRQFILSSKKLLLSDSGFYLCAWSGGFRQYFGPGTRLTVT.